Here is one T cell receptor beta chain with its context. Its antigen is still unknown. TCR beta libraries were built with iRepertoire HTBI primers and Arm-PCR of CDR3 regions. TCRdb re-called the multiplex PCR reads through MiXCR, storing one row per CDR3 protein. The profile covers roughly 500,000 distinct CDR3 sequences, with roughly 20% appearing a single time and 7.8% taken by the ten largest. This sample stems from a study of regulatory T cells in long-lasting Graves disease. Overall study results and limits: Accuracy may have suffered from the small sample size. Exclusively peripheral blood, rather than thyroid tissue, was studied. TRBV28 was favored in persistent disease, as were TRBJ1-2 and TRBJ2-5.

Time point reported: persistent/refractory GD, antithyroid drugs over 5 years with positive TRAb. The TCR library was made from RNA extracted from PBMCs. V lost 10 bases and J lost 8, with 14 bases in between. From germline, CDR1 is MNHEY and CDR2 SVGEGT. The CDR3 length is 12 residues. Material: peripheral blood mononuclear cells (PBMCs), obtained when the disease was refractory, from a patient treated with antithyroid drugs. The gene calls are TRBV6-2 or TRBV6-3 and TRBJ1-4; D unclear. This sequence was found in a female donor with Graves disease. As DNA, the CDR3 is TGTGCCACCCGTCTACACGTCGAAAAACTGTTTTTT. Translation: CATRLHVEKLFF.